This TCR beta chain was obtained from a study of blood T cell repertoires in COVID-19. Across the study: Acute-phase and convalescent COVID-19 samples originated in the United States, Italy and Spain.

The CDR3 sequence is 16 residues long. Germline CDR1 reads SGHRS; CDR2 reads YFSETQ. The ends lost 7 bases at V and 2 bases at J; junction bases unmatched: 13. Produced via immunoSEQ multiplex PCR; TCRdb's table is partial and in-frame only. Of around 91,000 clones listed, 70% to 90% are singletons. The gene calls are TRBV5-1 and TRBJ2-3; 7 bases are a match to TRBD2. The material sequenced was peripheral blood. The clonotype was recovered from a human donor in a cohort sampled during active COVID-19. The CDR3 sequence: CASGVGLAEFTDTQYF. The CDR3 coding sequence is TGCGCCAGCGGGGTGGGGCTAGCGGAATTCACAGATACGCAGTATTTT.